This record concerns one T cell receptor (beta chain) sequence. The antigen remains unidentified. This CDR3 comprises 14 residues. With 5 bases clipped from V and 3 bases from J, the junction kept 7 bases outside the gene matches. Germline V gene sequence: CDR1 MNHEY, CDR2 SMNVEV (reference sequence). The data were produced by immunoSEQ multiplex PCR, yet TCRdb's version contains in-frame clones alone and is incomplete. The data hold 45,000 to 65,000 clones, with about 83% observed a single time. This sample stems from a study of lymphopenia after photon versus proton radiotherapy. Whole-study findings and limits: After the lymphocyte nadir, photon-treated repertoires showed oligoclonal expansion, especially of CD8+ Temra cells. Under photons, naive T cells and diversity fell while effector/memory populations rose. Better survival with proton therapy was suggested as possible, not demonstrated.

This TCR was recovered from a middle-aged man with gastric cancer. The genes are TRBV27 and TRBJ2-7; 7 bases match TRBD1. Material: peripheral blood, obtained from a patient treated with photon-based radiotherapy. CDR3 DNA sequence: TGTGCCAGCAGTCCACAGGGGATGGGCTACGAGCAGTACTTC. Translating gives CASSPQGMGYEQYF.